The 16 T cell receptor beta chains below were found in one sample sequenced in a study of shared clonotypes between healthy human individuals. Terminally differentiated effector memory CD45RA+ cells were excluded by CCR7 positive selection of CD45RO-negative cells. The protocol was immunoSEQ multiplex PCR, while the TCRdb copy is restricted to in-frame clones and leaves out a portion. The sample has about 580,000 clones; 95% to 98% are singletons. The sample was naive CD8+ T cells sorted from blood. Every receptor here comes from a man aged 30 to 45 in good health.

This rearrangement joins TRBV11-3 to TRBJ2-3, with D perhaps assigned TRBD1 or TRBD2 (5 bases each). The CDR3 is made up of 15 amino acids. V lost 4 bases, J lost 0 bases, and 11 bases lay in between. The germline gives CDR1 SGHNT, CDR2 YENEEA. The CDR3 sequence: CASSSGTASTDTQYF. In nucleotides, the CDR3 is TGTGCCAGCAGCTCCGGGACGGCTAGCACAGATACGCAGTATTTT. The full variable domain, with the rest looked up from reference TRBV11-3 and TRBJ2-3, is EAGVVQSPRYKIIEKKQPVAFWCNPISGHNTLYWYLQNLGQGPELLIRYENEEAVDDSQLPKDRFSAERLKGVDSTLKIQPAELGDSAVYLCASSSGTASTDTQYFGPGTRLTVL.

V and J are TRBV7-2 and TRBJ2-2; 14 bases line up with TRBD2. Germline-derived CDR1 and CDR2 are SGHTA and FQGNSA. This CDR3 contains 16 residues. The V and J ends lost 3 bases and 8 bases, in that order; junction bases with no gene match: 5. As DNA, the CDR3 is TGTGCCAGCAGCTTCGGGACTAGCGGGAGTGGAGGGGAGCTGTTTTTT. This translates into CASSFGTSGSGGELFF.

This chain links TRBV9 with TRBJ2-7; D may be TRBD1 or TRBD2 (5 bases each). Trimming removed 1 base at V and 6 bases at J, with 11 bases between. The CDR3 length is 13 residues. The germline V gene has CDR1 SGDLS and CDR2 YYNGEE. Here the CDR3 reads CASSVTGQGEQYF. Written as DNA, the CDR3 is TGTGCCAGCAGCGTAACGGGGCAGGGCGAGCAGTACTTC. The entire variable domain, with the rest obtained from reference TRBV9 and TRBJ2-7, is as follows: DSGVTQTPKHLITATGQRVTLRCSPRSGDLSVYWYQQSLDQGLQFLIQYYNGEERAKGNILERFSAQQFPDLHSELNLSSLELGDSALYFCASSVTGQGEQYFGPGTRLTVT.

This rearrangement joins TRBV2 to TRBJ1-2; D remains unclear. Trimming cost V 8 bases and J 0 bases, with 16 bases left between them. This CDR3 contains 15 residues. Germline assignment: CDR1 SNHLY and CDR2 FYNNEI. In DNA, the CDR3 is TGTGCCAGCCTTCCGTCTGGTTTTCCTAACTATGGCTACACCTTC. It translates to CASLPSGFPNYGYTF. Full variable domain (rest looked up from reference TRBV2 and TRBJ1-2): EPEVTQTPSHQVTQMGQEVILRCVPISNHLYFYWYRQILGQKVEFLVSFYNNEISEKSEIFDDQFSVERPDGSNFTLKIRSTKLEDSAMYFCASLPSGFPNYGYTFGSGTRLTVV.

The J gene is TRBJ2-4, the V gene TRBV7-8; 7 bases are a match to TRBD1. Germline V gives CDR1 SGHVS, CDR2 FQNEAQ. The V segment lost 5 bases and the J segment 0 bases; nucleotides outside the gene matches: 7. The CDR3 has 16 residues. CDR3 in DNA: TGTGCCAGCAGCCCCCGGACAGGACTAGCCAAAAACATTCAGTACTTC. This encodes CASSPRTGLAKNIQYF. Complete variable domain (other parts from reference TRBV7-8 and TRBJ2-4): GAGVSQSPRYKVAKRGQDVALRCDPISGHVSLFWYQQALGQGPEFLTYFQNEAQLDKSGLPSDRFFAERPEGSVSTLKIQRTQQEDSAVYLCASSPRTGLAKNIQYFGAGTRLSVL.

The chain combines TRBV7-9 with TRBJ2-7, with D tentatively TRBD2 (5 bases). The CDR3 consists of 15 residues. Trimming left V 3 bases short and J 4 bases short, with 16 bases between. Germline CDR1 SEHNR, CDR2 FQNEAQ (reference sequence). The CDR3, as DNA: TGTGCCAGCAGCTTGGGAGAGGGCGCCCTTTACGAGCAGTACTTC. Protein sequence: CASSLGEGALYEQYF.

This rearrangement joins TRBV20-1 to TRBJ2-1; D not certain. The CDR3 has 11 residues. The germline gives CDR1 DFQATT, CDR2 SNEGSKA (reference sequence). With 6 bases removed from V and 14 bases from J, the gap between germline ends came to 17 bases. The CDR3 region has the DNA TGCAGTGCACCGTCGGGTAGCCGGGAGTTCTTC. Amino acid sequence: CSAPSGSREFF.

The J gene is TRBJ2-7, the V gene TRBV5-5; possibly TRBD2 for D (5 bases). Germline V CDR1 and CDR2: SGHKS, YYEKEE (reference sequence). V was pared by 2 bases and J by 1 base, with 13 bases between. This CDR3 is built from 15 residues. The CDR3: CASSLWVSGSYEQYF. DNA of the CDR3: TGTGCCAGCAGCTTATGGGTGTCGGGATCCTACGAGCAGTACTTC. Drawing the rest from reference TRBV5-5 and TRBJ2-7, the complete variable domain is DAGVTQSPTHLIKTRGQQVTLRCSPISGHKSVSWYQQVLGQGPQFIFQYYEKEERGRGNFPDRFSARQFPNYSSELNVNALLLGDSALYLCASSLWVSGSYEQYFGPGTRLTVT.

A single count supports this clone. The CDR3 nucleotides are TGTGCCAGCAGCTTAACCCAGAACACTGAAGCTTTCTTT. Translation gives CASSLTQNTEAFF. The gene calls are TRBV5-5 and TRBJ1-1; D not resolved. The ends were cut back, 2 bases at V and 1 base at J, with 6 bases in the middle. The CDR3 totals 13 residues. Germline V gene lookup returns CDR1 SGHKS and CDR2 YYEKEE (reference sequence).

The chain is built from TRBV15 and TRBJ2-1, with unresolved D. Germline V lookup: CDR1 LNHNV, CDR2 YYDKDF (reference sequence). V lost 1 base to trimming and J lost 8 bases, with 9 bases between them. The CDR3 is 13 residues long. In nucleotides, the CDR3 is TGTGCCACCAGCAGAGCTATTCAGGATGAGCAGTTCTTC. Translated, it gives CATSRAIQDEQFF.

J is TRBJ2-7 and V is TRBV6-1; TRBD1 aligns across 7 bases. The length of the CDR3 is 19 residues. Germline CDR1 reads MNHNS; CDR2 reads SASEGT. Trimming at V came to 0 bases and at J to 0 bases, leaving 14 bases not matched to a gene. The CDR3 sequence: CASSEAGTALWGHSYEQYF. CDR3 coding DNA: TGTGCCAGCAGTGAAGCCGGGACAGCTCTTTGGGGCCACTCCTACGAGCAGTACTTC.

This clone was counted once. CDR3 coding DNA: TGTGCCAGCAGCCCCGCGGGACAGGGTTTTTACGAGCAGTACTTC. The encoded protein is CASSPAGQGFYEQYF. The rearrangement uses TRBV9 and TRBJ2-7; TRBD1 matches at 9 bases. The V segment lost 4 bases and the J segment 4 bases; nucleotides outside the gene matches: 9. Germline V lookup: CDR1 SGDLS, CDR2 YYNGEE. The CDR3 loop spans 15 amino acids.

V usage is TRBV27 and J usage is TRBJ2-7, with TRBD2 matching over 9 bases. The ends lost 3 bases at V and 0 bases at J; junction bases unmatched: 6. This CDR3 is 16 amino acids long. The V gene's germline CDR1 is MNHEY and CDR2 SMNVEV (reference sequence). For the CDR3, the DNA is TGTGCCAGCAGTTTTTCTAGCGGGGTAAGCTCCTACGAGCAGTACTTC. It codes for CASSFSSGVSSYEQYF.

J is TRBJ2-3 and V is TRBV7-8, with TRBD2 matching over 10 bases. Germline CDR1 is SGHVS and CDR2 is FQNEAQ. CDR3 length: 16 amino acids. V lost 1 base, J lost 8 bases, and 9 bases stayed unmatched. CDR3: CASSLVLAGASGTQYF. The CDR3 DNA is TGTGCCAGCAGCTTAGTTCTAGCGGGAGCCAGCGGTACGCAGTATTTT.

The gene calls are TRBV9 and TRBJ2-1, with 8 bases matching TRBD2. Per germline, CDR1 SGDLS and CDR2 YYNGEE. V dropped 7 bases and J dropped 2; count of bases not matched to a gene: 8. The CDR3 has 15 residues. The CDR3 DNA reads TGTGCCAGCTCTCTAAGCGGGAGCCCCTACAATGAGCAGTTCTTC. Protein sequence: CASSLSGSPYNEQFF.

The genes are TRBV11-2 and TRBJ2-3, with unresolved D. The CDR3 covers 12 residues. V dropped 4 bases and J dropped 4 bases, with 6 bases sitting between them. CDR1 is SGHAT, CDR2 FQNNGV, per germline. The CDR3 bases are TGTGCCAGCAGCTCCTCGGCAGATACGCAGTATTTT. This gives the protein CASSSSADTQYF.